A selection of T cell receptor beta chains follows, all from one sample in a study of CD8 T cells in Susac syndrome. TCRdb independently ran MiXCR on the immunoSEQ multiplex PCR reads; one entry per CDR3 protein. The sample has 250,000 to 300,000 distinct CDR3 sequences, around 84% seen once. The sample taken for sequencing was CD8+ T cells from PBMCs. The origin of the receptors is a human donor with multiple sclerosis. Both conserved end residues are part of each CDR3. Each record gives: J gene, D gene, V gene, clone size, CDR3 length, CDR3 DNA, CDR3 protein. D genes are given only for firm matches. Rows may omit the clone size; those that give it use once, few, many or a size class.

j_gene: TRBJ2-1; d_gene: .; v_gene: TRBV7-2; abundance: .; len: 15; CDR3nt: TGTGCCAGCAGCTTAGGGAGGGGGCTCCTGGATGAGCAGTTCTTC; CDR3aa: CASSLGRGLLDEQFF
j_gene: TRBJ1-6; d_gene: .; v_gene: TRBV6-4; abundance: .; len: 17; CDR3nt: TGTGCCAGCAGTGACTCGGCCCAGAGTAAACGGAATTCACCCCTCCACTTT; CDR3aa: CASSDSAQSKRNSPLHF
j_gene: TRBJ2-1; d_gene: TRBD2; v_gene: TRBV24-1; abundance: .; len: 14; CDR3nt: TGTGCCACGGGAGCGGGAGAAAAGGGCAATGAGCAGTTCTTC; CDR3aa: CATGAGEKGNEQFF
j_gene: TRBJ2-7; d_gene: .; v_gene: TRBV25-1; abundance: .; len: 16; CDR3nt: TGTGCCAGCAGTGCCCTAGCTGAGAGCCTGGGAGGCGAGCAGTACTTC; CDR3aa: CASSALAESLGGEQYF
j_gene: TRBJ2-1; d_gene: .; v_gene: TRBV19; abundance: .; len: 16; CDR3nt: TGTGCCAGTAGTATCTCATCTGCAGGTTCCTACAATGAGCAGTTCTTC; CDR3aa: CASSISSAGSYNEQFF
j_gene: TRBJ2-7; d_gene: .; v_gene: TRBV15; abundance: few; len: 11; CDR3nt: TGTGCCACGGGGGATTCCTACGAGCAGTACTTC; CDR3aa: CATGDSYEQYF
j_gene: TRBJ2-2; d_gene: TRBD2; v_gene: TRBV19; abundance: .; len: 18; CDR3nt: TGTGCCAGTAGTGAAGGACTAGCGGGAGAGTGGAACACCGGGGAGCTGTTTTTT; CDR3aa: CASSEGLAGEWNTGELFF
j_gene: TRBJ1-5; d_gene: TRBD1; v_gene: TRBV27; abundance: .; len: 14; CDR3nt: TGTGCCAGCAGCTTAGGGGGACAGTTACAGCCCCAGCATTTT; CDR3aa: CASSLGGQLQPQHF
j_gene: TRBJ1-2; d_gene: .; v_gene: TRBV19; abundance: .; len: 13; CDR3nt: TGTGCCAGTAGTATAGCCACGTTACGGGGCTACACCTTC; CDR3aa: CASSIATLRGYTF
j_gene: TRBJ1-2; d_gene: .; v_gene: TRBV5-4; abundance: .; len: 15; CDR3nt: TGTGCCAGTGGCGAACCCGGGCGGGGGCCCTATGGCTACACCTTC; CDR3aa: CASGEPGRGPYGYTF
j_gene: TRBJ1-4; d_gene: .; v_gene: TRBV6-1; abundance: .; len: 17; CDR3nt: TGTGCCAGCAGAGAAGGGAGGGGGGTTGCAACTAATGAAAAACTGTTTTTT; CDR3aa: CASREGRGVATNEKLFF
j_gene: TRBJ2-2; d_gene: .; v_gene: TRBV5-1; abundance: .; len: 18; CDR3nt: TGCGCCAGCAGCTTAAGGACGGGCGGGCGTTTAGGCACCGGGGAGCTGTTTTTT; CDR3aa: CASSLRTGGRLGTGELFF
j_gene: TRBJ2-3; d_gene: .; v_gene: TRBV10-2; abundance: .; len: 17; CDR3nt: TGCGCCAGCAGTGAGGGTTCGGCGGGATCTATTCTCGGTACGCAGTATTTT; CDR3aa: CASSEGSAGSILGTQYF
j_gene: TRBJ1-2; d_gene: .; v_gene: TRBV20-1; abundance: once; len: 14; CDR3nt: TGCAGTGCTAGAGGCACGGACACTCACTATGGCTACACCTTC; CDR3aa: CSARGTDTHYGYTF
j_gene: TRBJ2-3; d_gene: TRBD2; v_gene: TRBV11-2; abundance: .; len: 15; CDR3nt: TGTGCCAGCAGCTTACGGGGAGGGATTACAGATACGCAGTATTTT; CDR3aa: CASSLRGGITDTQYF
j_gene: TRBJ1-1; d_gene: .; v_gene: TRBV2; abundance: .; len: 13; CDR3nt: TGTGCCAGCAGTGAGACAGCCAACACTGAAGCTTTCTTT; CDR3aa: CASSETANTEAFF
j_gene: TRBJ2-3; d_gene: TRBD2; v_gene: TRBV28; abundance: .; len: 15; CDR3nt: TGTGCCAGCAGTATCGGACTAGGCGGCACAGATACGCAGTATTTT; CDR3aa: CASSIGLGGTDTQYF
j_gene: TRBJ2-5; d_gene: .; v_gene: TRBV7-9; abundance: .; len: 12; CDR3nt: TGTGCCAGCAGCTATGGAACGGAGACCCAGTACTTC; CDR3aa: CASSYGTETQYF
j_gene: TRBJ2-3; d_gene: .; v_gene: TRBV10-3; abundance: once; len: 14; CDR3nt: TGTGCCATCAGCGCCCGGACAGAGGGAGATACGCAGTATTTT; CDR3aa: CAISARTEGDTQYF
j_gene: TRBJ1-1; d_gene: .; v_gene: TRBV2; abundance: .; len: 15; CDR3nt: TGTGCCAGCAGACGATCCCGGGGGGGGAACACTGAAGCTTTCTTT; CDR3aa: CASRRSRGGNTEAFF
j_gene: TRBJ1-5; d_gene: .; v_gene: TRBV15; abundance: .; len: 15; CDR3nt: TGTGCCACCAGCCGAGGGAGGTATGGCAATCAGCCCCAGCATTTT; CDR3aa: CATSRGRYGNQPQHF
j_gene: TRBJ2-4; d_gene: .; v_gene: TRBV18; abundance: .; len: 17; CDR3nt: TGTGCCAGCTCACCGGACCCCCCTAATCTAGCCAAAAACATTCAGTACTTC; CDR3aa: CASSPDPPNLAKNIQYF
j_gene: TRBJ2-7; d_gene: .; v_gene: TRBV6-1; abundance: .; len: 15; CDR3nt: TGTGCCAGCAGTGAAGGACCAGCGCACTCCTACGAGCAGTACTTC; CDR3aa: CASSEGPAHSYEQYF
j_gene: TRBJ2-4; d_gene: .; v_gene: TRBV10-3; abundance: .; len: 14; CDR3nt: TGTGCCATCAGTGAGGATGGAACCAAAAACATTCAGTACTTC; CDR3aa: CAISEDGTKNIQYF
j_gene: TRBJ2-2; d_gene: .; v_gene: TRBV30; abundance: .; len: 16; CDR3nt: TGTGCCTGGAGTGTACTGGAGGGAGTGCGCTTCGGGGAGCTGTTTTTT; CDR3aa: CAWSVLEGVRFGELFF
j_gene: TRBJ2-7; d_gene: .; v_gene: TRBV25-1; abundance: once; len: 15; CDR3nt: TGTGCCAGCAGTGAATGGGGTGGATTCTCCTACGAGCAGTACTTC; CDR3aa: CASSEWGGFSYEQYF
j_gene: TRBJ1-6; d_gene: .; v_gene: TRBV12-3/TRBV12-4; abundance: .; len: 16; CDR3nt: TGTGCCAGCAGTTTACAAGGGTGGGGGATGGATTCACCCCTCCACTTT; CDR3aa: CASSLQGWGMDSPLHF
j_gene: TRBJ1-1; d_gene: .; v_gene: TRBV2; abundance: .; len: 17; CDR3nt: TGTGCCAGCCGCAAAAGTGGAGGCCGTGGGGGAGACACTGAAGCTTTCTTT; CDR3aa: CASRKSGGRGGDTEAFF
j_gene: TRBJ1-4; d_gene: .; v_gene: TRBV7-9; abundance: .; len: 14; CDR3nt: TGTGCCAGCAGCCGGGACACGGAGAATGAAAAACTGTTTTTT; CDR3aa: CASSRDTENEKLFF
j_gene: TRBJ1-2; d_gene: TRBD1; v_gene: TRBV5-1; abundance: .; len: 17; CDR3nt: TGCGCCAGCAGCTTGTGGGACAGTTTTTCTTCCCTCTATGGCTACACCTTC; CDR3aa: CASSLWDSFSSLYGYTF
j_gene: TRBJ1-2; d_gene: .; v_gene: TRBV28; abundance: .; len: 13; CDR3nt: TGTGCCAGCAGACCTACGGGGGACTATGGCTACACCTTC; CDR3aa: CASRPTGDYGYTF
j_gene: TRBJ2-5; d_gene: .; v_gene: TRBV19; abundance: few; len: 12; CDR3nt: TGTGCCAGTAGATCGGGGCGAGAGACCCAGTACTTC; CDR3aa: CASRSGRETQYF
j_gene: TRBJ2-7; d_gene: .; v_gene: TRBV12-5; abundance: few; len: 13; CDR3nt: TGTGCTAGTGGTTTGGGTCCGTTGGGCGAGCAGTACTTC; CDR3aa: CASGLGPLGEQYF
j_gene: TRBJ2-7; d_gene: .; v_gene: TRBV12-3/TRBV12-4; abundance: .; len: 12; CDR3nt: TGTGCCAGCAGCCTCGGGACGTTCGAGCAGTACTTC; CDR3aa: CASSLGTFEQYF
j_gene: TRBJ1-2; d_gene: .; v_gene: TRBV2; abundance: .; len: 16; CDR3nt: TGTGCCAGCAGTGAATGGGCAGGTGAGGGAGAATATGGCTACACCTTC; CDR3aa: CASSEWAGEGEYGYTF
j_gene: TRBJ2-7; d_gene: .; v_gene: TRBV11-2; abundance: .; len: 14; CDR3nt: TGTGCCAGCAGCTTAAATCGCAGGTTCAACGAGCAGTACTTC; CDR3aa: CASSLNRRFNEQYF
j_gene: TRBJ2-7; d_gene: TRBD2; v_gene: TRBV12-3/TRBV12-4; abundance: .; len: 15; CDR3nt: TGTGCCAGCAGTTTAGAGGGACTAGAGTTGTACGAGCAGTACTTC; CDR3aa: CASSLEGLELYEQYF
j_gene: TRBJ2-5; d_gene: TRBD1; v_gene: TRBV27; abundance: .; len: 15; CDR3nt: TGTGCCAGCAGTCGGGGACAGGGTTCAGGGGAGACCCAGTACTTC; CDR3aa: CASSRGQGSGETQYF
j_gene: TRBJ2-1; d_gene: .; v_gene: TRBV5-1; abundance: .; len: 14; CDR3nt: TGCGCCAGCAGCGACCTGACTGCGAACAATGAGCAGTTCTTC; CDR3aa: CASSDLTANNEQFF
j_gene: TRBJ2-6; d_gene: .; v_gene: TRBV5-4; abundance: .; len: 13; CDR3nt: TGTGCCAGCAGCTCCGGACTTGCCAACGTCCTGACTTTC; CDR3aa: CASSSGLANVLTF
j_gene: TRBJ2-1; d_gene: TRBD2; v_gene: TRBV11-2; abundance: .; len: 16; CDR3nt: TGTGCCAGCAGCTTAATGGGACTAGCGGGAGTTGATGAGCAGTTCTTC; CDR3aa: CASSLMGLAGVDEQFF
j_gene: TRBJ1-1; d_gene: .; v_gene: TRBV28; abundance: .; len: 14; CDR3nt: TGTGCCAGCAGTTTATTCGGAGGGAACACTGAAGCTTTCTTT; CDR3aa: CASSLFGGNTEAFF
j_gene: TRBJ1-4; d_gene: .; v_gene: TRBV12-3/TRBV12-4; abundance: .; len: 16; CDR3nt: TGTGCCAGCAGTCCAAGGGTAGTTGCAACTAATGAAAAACTGTTTTTT; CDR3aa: CASSPRVVATNEKLFF
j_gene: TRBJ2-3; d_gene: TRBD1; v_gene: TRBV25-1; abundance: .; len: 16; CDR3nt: TGTGCCAGCAGTAATCCCCGGGACAGGAGCACAGATACGCAGTATTTT; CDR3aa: CASSNPRDRSTDTQYF
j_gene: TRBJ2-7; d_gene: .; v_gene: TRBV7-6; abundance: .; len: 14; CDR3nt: TGTGCCAGCAGCGGAGAGGGACACATCTACGAGCAGTACTTC; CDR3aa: CASSGEGHIYEQYF
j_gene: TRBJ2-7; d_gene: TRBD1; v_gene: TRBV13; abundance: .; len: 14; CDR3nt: TGTGCCAGCAGCGTGGGACAGGATCTCTACGAGCAGTACTTC; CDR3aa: CASSVGQDLYEQYF
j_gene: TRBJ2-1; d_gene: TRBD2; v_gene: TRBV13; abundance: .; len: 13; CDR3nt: TGTGCCAGCAGCCCACTAGCGGGAGTGGATCAGTTCTTC; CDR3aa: CASSPLAGVDQFF
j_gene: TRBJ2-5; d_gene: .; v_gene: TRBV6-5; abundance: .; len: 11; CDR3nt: TGTGCCACGGGCCCCCACGAGACCCAGTACTTC; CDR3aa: CATGPHETQYF
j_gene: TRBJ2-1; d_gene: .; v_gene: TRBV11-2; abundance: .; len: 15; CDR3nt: TGTGCCAGCAGCTTAGCTAGAATGGTATACAATGAGCAGTTCTTC; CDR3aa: CASSLARMVYNEQFF
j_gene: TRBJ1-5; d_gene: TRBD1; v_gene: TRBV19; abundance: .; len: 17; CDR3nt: TGTGCCAGTAGTATAGCCGTGGACAGGGCGAGCAATCAGCCCCAGCATTTT; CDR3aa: CASSIAVDRASNQPQHF
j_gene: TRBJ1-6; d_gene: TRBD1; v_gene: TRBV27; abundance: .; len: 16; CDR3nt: TGTGCCAGCAGTTTACTCCGACAGGGAAGCAATTCACCCCTCCACTTT; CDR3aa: CASSLLRQGSNSPLHF
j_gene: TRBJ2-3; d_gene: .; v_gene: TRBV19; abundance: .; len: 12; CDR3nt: TGTGCCAGCTCCCCCCAGGGGTATACGCAGTATTTT; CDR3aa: CASSPQGYTQYF
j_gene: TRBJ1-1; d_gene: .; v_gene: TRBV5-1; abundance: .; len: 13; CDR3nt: TGCGCCAGCAGCGGTGGGGAGTCCACTGAAGCTTTCTTT; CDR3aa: CASSGGESTEAFF
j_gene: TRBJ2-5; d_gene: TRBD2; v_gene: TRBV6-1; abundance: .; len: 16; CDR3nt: TGTGCCAGCAGCCTCGAGGGCGGGAGGGCTCGAGAGACCCAGTACTTC; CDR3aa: CASSLEGGRARETQYF
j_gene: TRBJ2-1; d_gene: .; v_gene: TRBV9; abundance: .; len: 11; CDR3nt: TGTGCCAGCGCCTACGGGAGTGAGCAGTTCTTC; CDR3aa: CASAYGSEQFF
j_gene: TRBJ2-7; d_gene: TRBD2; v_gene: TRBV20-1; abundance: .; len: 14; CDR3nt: TGCAGTGCTTCCAGGACTAGCATCAACTACGAGCAGTACTTC; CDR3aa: CSASRTSINYEQYF
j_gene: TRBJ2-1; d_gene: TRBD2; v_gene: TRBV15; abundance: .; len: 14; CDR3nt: TGTGCCACCAGCAGAGGACTAGCCCCCAATGAGCAGTTCTTC; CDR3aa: CATSRGLAPNEQFF
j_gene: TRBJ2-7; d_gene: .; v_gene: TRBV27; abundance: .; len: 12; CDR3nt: TGTGCCAGCAAAGGAGGGACCTACGAGCAGTACTTC; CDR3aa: CASKGGTYEQYF
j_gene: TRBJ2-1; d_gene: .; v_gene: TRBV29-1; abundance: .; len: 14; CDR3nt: TGCAGCGTTGTGGATGCCAATCCCTACAATGAGCAGTTCTTC; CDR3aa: CSVVDANPYNEQFF